The clone carrying this T cell receptor (beta chain) was counted ten times or more. The target antigen is unknown. The data were obtained in a study of neurological immune-mediated disorders. The cDNA came from 5'RACE, which used 10-nucleotide random UMIs. TCRdb redid the calling of the 5' RACE reads with MiXCR, one entry per CDR3 protein. The repertoire includes under 45,000 distinct CDR3 sequences, 3.5% to 4% of them detected once, and roughly 2.2% sits in the top ten. Notes on the study in general: Clinical features showed no association with the multiple sclerosis repertoire cluster, and MRI features showed none either. Grouping of repertoires by phylogeny put those of 18 of 34 multiple sclerosis patients into a single related-CDR3 cluster, a possible signature. The highest TCR clonal expansion occurred in HTLV-1-associated myelopathy; multiple sclerosis fell below healthy controls.

The CDR3 runs to 15 residues. J was trimmed by 4 bases and V by 5 bases; bases with no gene match: 8. CDR1 MNHEY and CDR2 SVGAGI come from the germline V gene. The material sequenced was PBMCs. The sequence came from a young man with multiple sclerosis. J is TRBJ1-2 and V is TRBV6-5; 9 nucleotides match TRBD1. The CDR3 nucleotides read TGTGCCAGCAGTCGGACTACGGGACAGGGCTATGGCTACACCTTC. Translated: CASSRTTGQGYGYTF.